This T cell receptor beta chain was identified in a study of blood T cell repertoires in COVID-19. As for the study in general: Researchers got acute and convalescent COVID-19 samples from the United States, Italy and Spain.

Per the original methods: Reference gene primer amplification gave nucleated cell count estimates. Sequencing was performed with immunoSEQ multiplex PCR; in TCRdb, only in-frame clones are kept and a portion is missing. D and trimming come from the DNA, and the V and J calls and clone size come from that table. The sample consists of fewer than 500,000 clones, 75% to 90% of them appearing once. This CDR3 comprises 11 residues. V dropped 7 bases and J dropped 4 bases, with 7 bases sitting between them. The V gene's germline CDR1 is SNHLY and CDR2 FYNNEI. The sequenced sample was PBMCs or T cells enriched from blood (not recorded which). The V and J genes are TRBV2 and TRBJ2-5, with D tentatively TRBD2 (6 bases). This clonotype originated in a woman under 30 who had recovered from COVID-19. In DNA, the CDR3 is TGTGCCAGCAACGGGGGAGAGACCCAGTACTTC. This sequence encodes CASNGGETQYF. The whole variable domain, filled in from reference TRBV2 and TRBJ2-5, reads EPEVTQTPSHQVTQMGQEVILRCVPISNHLYFYWYRQILGQKVEFLVSFYNNEISEKSEIFDDQFSVERPDGSNFTLKIRSTKLEDSAMYFCASNGGETQYFGPGTRLLVL.